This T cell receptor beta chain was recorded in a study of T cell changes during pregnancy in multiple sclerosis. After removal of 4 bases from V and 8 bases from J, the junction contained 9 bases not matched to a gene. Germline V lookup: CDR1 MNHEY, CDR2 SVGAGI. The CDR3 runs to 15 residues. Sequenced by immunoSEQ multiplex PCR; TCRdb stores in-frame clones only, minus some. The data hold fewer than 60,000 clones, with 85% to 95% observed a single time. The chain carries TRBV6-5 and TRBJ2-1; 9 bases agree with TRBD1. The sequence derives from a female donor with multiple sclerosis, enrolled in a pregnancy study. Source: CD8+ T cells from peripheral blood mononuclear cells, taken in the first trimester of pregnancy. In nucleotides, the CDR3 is TGTGCCAGCAGTTCCCCCGGACAGGGGTTACATGAGCAGTTCTTC. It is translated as CASSSPGQGLHEQFF.